This T cell receptor (beta chain) was recovered during a study of shared clonotypes between healthy human individuals. Some clones are missing from TCRdb's copy, which holds only in-frame ones; the method was immunoSEQ multiplex PCR. In the table there are around 2.1 million clones, 90% to 96% of which are singletons. As concerns this clone: What it binds is unknown.

General study points: Several donors had about 5% of their naive CD4 clonotypes in common. In having few donors, the study represented limited genetic and exposure-history diversity. Generally, naive subsets (rather than memory subsets) showed larger estimated richness.

Trimming pared 2 bases from V and 6 bases from J, leaving 11 bases between. The CDR3 totals 12 residues. Germline V CDR1 and CDR2: GTSNPN, SVGIG (reference sequence). The sequence derives from a man aged 18 to 30 in good health. The chain employs TRBV30 and TRBJ2-7; D might be TRBD1 (6 bases). The sequencing input was naive CD4+ T cells sorted from blood. Specified subset: CD45RA+ positively selected. The CDR3 DNA reads as TGTGCCTGGAGTTCTCAGGGGCTCGAGCAGTACTTC. Encoded protein: CAWSSQGLEQYF.